The clone carrying this T cell receptor beta chain was seen at least ten times. Antigen specificity is unknown. The authors made TCR beta libraries by quantitative 5'-RACE with molecular barcodes. Each CDR3 protein is one row after TCRdb ran MiXCR on the 5' RACE reads. The sample has approximately 520,000 distinct CDR3 sequences; approximately 5% are singletons. The sample belongs to a study of CD8 T cells in ankylosing spondylitis. Study observations and caveats: Within matched ankylosing spondylitis synovial fluid, disease-linked clones were reportedly significantly enriched. Researchers report that disease-linked clones proved CD8+ and relatively rare in peripheral blood. There was a TCR beta motif, made of several highly homologous variants, that appeared characteristic of ankylosing spondylitis blood.

The CDR3 is made up of 15 amino acids. V was pared by 0 bases and J by 10 bases, with 13 bases between. CDR1 is MNHEY and CDR2 is SMNVEV in the germline V gene (reference sequence). The clonotype originates from a male donor with ankylosing spondylitis. Sequences were obtained from blood, either unsorted or a sorted T cell fraction (not recorded which). V and J are TRBV27 and TRBJ1-6; D gene ambiguous. The CDR3 sequence: CASSLSRLGLSPLHF. The CDR3, as DNA: TGTGCCAGCAGTTTATCCCGACTGGGCCTGTCACCCCTCCACTTT.